The TCR beta chain under discussion was sequenced for a study of shared clonotypes between healthy human individuals. Study-level background: A couple of women and three men aged 18 to 49 made up the donors.

Points on this clone: Its antigen is unknown.

V lost 6 bases and J 5 bases, leaving 5 bases between the germline ends. Germline CDR1 reads SNHLY; CDR2 reads FYNNEI. The CDR3 has 11 amino acids. At the deep level, the assay was run. This table comes from immunoSEQ multiplex PCR, and its TCRdb copy is limited to in-frame clones, with some not included. The sample comprises about 1.1 million clones, roughly 80% of which are singletons, and about 0.94% rests with the top ten. Findings and limits, study-wide: The naive CD4 repertoires of a few donors were compared, and roughly 5% of clonotypes were shared.

Material: memory CD4+ T cells from PBMCs. Documented subset: CD45RA-negative fraction. This TCR was sampled from a man aged 18 to 29 in good health. Some clones in this sample may be carry-over from other donors' samples. The chain couples TRBV2 to TRBJ2-1; D is ambiguous. The CDR3 DNA sequence: TGTGCCAGCAGGGGAAACAATGAGCAGTTCTTC. This translates into CASRGNNEQFF.